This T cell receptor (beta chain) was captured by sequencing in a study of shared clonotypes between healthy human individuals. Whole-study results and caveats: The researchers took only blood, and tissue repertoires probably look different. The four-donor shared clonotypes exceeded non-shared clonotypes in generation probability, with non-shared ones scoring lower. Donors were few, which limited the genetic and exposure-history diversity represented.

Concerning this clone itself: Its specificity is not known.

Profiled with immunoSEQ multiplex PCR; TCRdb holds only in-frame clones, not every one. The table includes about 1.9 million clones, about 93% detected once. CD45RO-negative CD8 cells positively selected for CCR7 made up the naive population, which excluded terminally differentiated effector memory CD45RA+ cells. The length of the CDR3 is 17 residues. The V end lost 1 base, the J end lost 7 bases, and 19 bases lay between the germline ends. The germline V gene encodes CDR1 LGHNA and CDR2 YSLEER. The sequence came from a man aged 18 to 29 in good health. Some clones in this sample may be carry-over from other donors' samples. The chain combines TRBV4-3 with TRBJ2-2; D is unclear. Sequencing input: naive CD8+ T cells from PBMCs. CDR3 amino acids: CASSQVWKGNLGGELFF. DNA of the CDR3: TGCGCCAGCAGCCAAGTATGGAAGGGAAATCTGGGCGGGGAGCTGTTTTTT.